Presented here are 23 T cell receptor beta chains from one specimen sequenced in a study of blood T cell repertoires in COVID-19. Clones were read by immunoSEQ multiplex PCR, and TCRdb kept only the in-frame ones, dropping some. The sample lists about 83,000 clones, around 88% occurring once. Material: peripheral blood. The receptors here all came from a middle-aged man with active COVID-19.

The chain recombines TRBV6-6 with TRBJ1-4; 11 bases align to TRBD1. The CDR3 spans 16 residues. Per germline, CDR1 MNHNY and CDR2 SVGAGI (reference sequence). Losses at the gene ends were 5 bases for V and 8 bases for J; bases not matched to a gene: 10. Here the CDR3 reads CASSPPDRGPREKLFF. In DNA, the CDR3 is TGTGCCAGCAGTCCGCCGGACAGGGGGCCTCGAGAAAAACTGTTTTTT.

The CDR3 loop is CASSRTGSNYNSPLHF. CDR3 DNA sequence: TGTGCCAGCAGCCGAACCGGGTCAAACTATAATTCACCCCTCCACTTT. This chain links TRBV28 with TRBJ1-6; no firm D call. Trimming stripped 6 bases from V and 3 bases from J, with 15 bases between. Germline-derived CDR1 and CDR2 are MDHEN and SYDVKM. CDR3 length: 16 amino acids. The variable domain in full, completed from reference TRBV28 and TRBJ1-6, reads DVKVTQSSRYLVKRTGEKVFLECVQDMDHENMFWYRQDPGLGLRLIYFSYDVKMKEKGDIPEGYSVSREKKERFSLILESASTNQTSMYLCASSRTGSNYNSPLHFGNGTRLTVT.

The CDR3 nucleotides read TGTGCCAGCAGTTACTCACTGACAGGGGGCGGATACGAGCAGTACTTC. As protein: CASSYSLTGGGYEQYF. V is TRBV6-5 and J is TRBJ2-7; 10 bases are a match to TRBD1. Germline trimming cut 0 bases from V and 4 bases from J; bases unmatched to any gene: 6. CDR3 size: 16 residues. In germline, CDR1 is MNHEY, CDR2 SVGAGI.

The gene calls are TRBV6-2 or TRBV6-3 and TRBJ2-5, with D unclear. CDR1 and CDR2 (germline): MNHEY, SVGEGT. Trimming took off 2 bases at V and 4 bases at J, with 11 bases between the two ends. The CDR3 loop spans 14 amino acids. CDR3: CASSYAKTPETQYF. In DNA form, the CDR3 reads TGTGCCAGCAGTTACGCGAAGACTCCAGAGACCCAGTACTTC.

The V call is TRBV18, the J call TRBJ2-7; 12 nucleotides match TRBD2. CDR1 and CDR2 (germline): KGHSH, LQKENI. The CDR3 runs 14 residues. V gave up 4 bases and J gave up 7 bases; unmatched junction bases: 5. The CDR3 region is CASSLGLAGKEQYF. As DNA, the CDR3 is TGTGCCAGCTCACTAGGACTAGCGGGGAAAGAGCAGTACTTC.

The chain recombines TRBV18 with TRBJ2-5; 7 nucleotides line up with TRBD2. CDR1 and CDR2 (germline): KGHSH, LQKENI. This CDR3 contains 15 residues. The V and J ends lost 0 bases and 4 bases, in that order; junction bases with no gene match: 5. The CDR3 DNA follows: TGTGCCAGCTCACCACCGGGAGCGGGGCGAGAGACCCAGTACTTC. It codes for CASSPPGAGRETQYF.

The J gene is TRBJ2-7, the V gene TRBV5-1; possible D gene TRBD2, 5 bases. CDR1 and CDR2 from the germline V gene are SGHRS and YFSETQ. Trimming took off 6 bases at V and 0 bases at J, with 13 bases between the two ends. The CDR3 extends over 14 amino acids. CDR3 sequence reads: CASTPGGSSYEQYF. CDR3 nucleotide sequence: TGCGCCAGCACTCCAGGAGGAAGCTCCTACGAGCAGTACTTC.

This chain links TRBV2 with TRBJ2-5, with D perhaps matching TRBD1 (5 bases). V was shortened by 0 bases and J by 4 bases, with 12 bases between the two germline ends. Germline V gene sequence: CDR1 SNHLY, CDR2 FYNNEI. The CDR3 is 15 amino acids. For the CDR3, the DNA is TGTGCCAGCAGTGAAGCAGGGGCGCGAGGAGAGACCCAGTACTTC. Its translation: CASSEAGARGETQYF.

This clone turned up a few times. The chain joins TRBV12-3 or TRBV12-4 to TRBJ1-5, with TRBD1 identical over 7 bases. Trimming took 6 bases from V and 6 from J; bases not matched to a gene: 5. CDR3 length: 13 residues. DNA for the CDR3: TGTGCCAGCAGACAGGGGATGGGTCAGCCCCAGCATTTT. Translated: CASRQGMGQPQHF.

The table lists this clone with a few counts. The CDR3 here is CAISDPSGNYEQYF. The DNA of the CDR3 is TGTGCCATCAGTGACCCCTCAGGGAACTACGAGCAGTACTTC. V gene TRBV10-3 combines with J gene TRBJ2-7; D perhaps matches TRBD1 (5 bases). The germline V and J ends were trimmed by 3 bases and 3 bases, with 12 bases remaining between them. Germline loops: CDR1 ENHRY, CDR2 SYGVKD. The length of the CDR3 is 14 residues.

Details on this clone: Different DNA sequences within this sample yield the same CDR3. V is TRBV3-1 (or the pseudogene TRBV3-2) and J is TRBJ2-3, with no clear D. CDR3 length equals 13 residues. Trimming pared 6 bases from V and 1 base from J, leaving 8 bases between. Germline assignment: CDR1 LGHDT and CDR2 YNNKEL (reference sequence). The CDR3 DNA is TGTGCCAGCAGTCCCCCCGGCACAGATACGCAGTATTTT. Translated: CASSPPGTDTQYF.

The genes are TRBV4-3 and TRBJ2-1, with D hard to call. The CDR3 spans 14 residues. Germline values: CDR1 LGHNA, CDR2 YSLEER. Trimming left V 1 base short and J 8 bases short, with 12 bases between. The CDR3 nucleotides read TGCGCCAGCAGCCAAGCTAGGAGTTTCTATGAGCAGTTCTTC. It specifies CASSQARSFYEQFF.

This clone has just a few counts. The chain combines TRBV9 with TRBJ1-2; D is unresolved. Trimming removed 4 bases from V and 5 bases from J, with 9 bases in between. Per germline, CDR1 SGDLS and CDR2 YYNGEE. This CDR3 is built from 12 residues. CDR3 sequence (DNA): TGTGCCAGCAGCCTTACTCGGTATGGCTACACCTTC. As protein: CASSLTRYGYTF.

The sample holds one count of this clone. The chain is built from TRBV5-4 and TRBJ2-7; the match to TRBD2 covers 7 bases. The V gene end was trimmed by 2 bases and the J gene end by 5 bases; junction bases not matched to a gene: 7. The CDR3 extends over 14 amino acids. Per the germline V gene, CDR1 is SGHNT and CDR2 is YYREEE (reference sequence). The CDR3: CASSLGGGVDEQYF. The CDR3 DNA is TGTGCCAGCAGCTTAGGTGGGGGGGTGGACGAGCAGTACTTC.

This chain connects TRBV7-9 to TRBJ2-3; 8 bases fit TRBD2. The CDR3 runs to 14 residues. The germline CDR1 and CDR2 sequences are SEHNR and FQNEAQ (reference sequence). The V segment lost 3 bases and the J segment 6 bases; nucleotides outside the gene matches: 5. The CDR3 here is CASSFSGGADTQYF. CDR3 in DNA: TGTGCCAGCAGCTTTTCCGGGGGGGCGGATACGCAGTATTTT. Together with reference TRBV7-9 and TRBJ2-3, the CDR3 gives the full variable domain: DTGVSQNPRHKITKRGQNVTFRCDPISEHNRLYWYRQTLGQGPEFLTYFQNEAQLEKSRLLSDRFSAERPKGSFSTLEIQRTEQGDSAMYLCASSFSGGADTQYFGPGTRLTVL.

The chain has TRBV7-9 and TRBJ1-1; no reliable D call. The CDR3 contains 13 residues. Germline CDR1 SEHNR, CDR2 FQNEAQ (reference sequence). V dropped 1 base and J dropped 6 bases, with 9 bases sitting between them. DNA of the CDR3: TGTGCCAGCAGCTTAGAACCAGGATCTGAAGCTTTCTTT. Its protein is CASSLEPGSEAFF.

This chain connects TRBV7-9 to TRBJ2-7; D possibly corresponds to TRBD2 (6 bases). Per the germline V gene, CDR1 is SEHNR and CDR2 is FQNEAQ (reference sequence). V was pared by 5 bases and J by 0 bases, with 11 bases between. This CDR3 is 14 amino acids long. The CDR3 sequence is CASSPGLSSYEQYF. The CDR3, as DNA: TGTGCCAGCAGCCCGGGACTTAGCTCCTACGAGCAGTACTTC.

The rearrangement joins TRBV4-3 to TRBJ1-5; D may be TRBD1 (5 bases). The CDR3 spans 14 residues. CDR1 is LGHNA, CDR2 YSLEER, per germline. V lost 3 bases, J lost 2 bases, and 8 bases lay in between. In nucleotides, the CDR3 is TGCGCCAGCAGCCAGACCAGGGGCAATCAGCCCCAGCATTTT. Protein product: CASSQTRGNQPQHF.

The chain links TRBV9 to TRBJ2-1, with 9 bases fitting TRBD2. Germline trimming cut 6 bases from V and 4 bases from J; bases unmatched to any gene: 8. This CDR3 contains 15 residues. From germline, CDR1 is SGDLS and CDR2 YYNGEE. CDR3 region: CASNARGGAYNEQFF. The CDR3 DNA reads as TGTGCCAGCAATGCTCGCGGGGGGGCATACAATGAGCAGTTCTTC.

V usage is TRBV7-3 and J usage is TRBJ2-7, with D maybe TRBD2 (6 bases). CDR1 is SGHTA and CDR2 is FQGTGA in the germline V gene. This CDR3 is 13 amino acids long. Trimming cost V 1 base and J 3 bases, with 7 bases left between them. CDR3 sequence: CASSLIGGYEQYF. CDR3 nucleotides: TGTGCCAGCAGCTTAATCGGGGGCTACGAGCAGTACTTC.

The sample holds one count of this clone. The rearrangement joins TRBV11-2 to TRBJ2-5; D is possibly TRBD1 (5 bases). The CDR3 runs 14 residues. The germline CDR1 and CDR2 sequences are SGHAT and FQNNGV. Trimming took 5 bases from V and 4 from J, leaving 14 bases between them. CDR3 sequence: CASSRATQGETQYF. The CDR3 DNA is TGTGCCAGCAGCCGCGCGACGCAGGGAGAGACCCAGTACTTC.

This sequence joins TRBV7-2 and TRBJ2-3, with 13 bases that match TRBD2. Germline assignment: CDR1 SGHTA and CDR2 FQGNSA. The CDR3 has 17 residues. V dropped 4 bases and J dropped 3; count of bases not matched to a gene: 7. DNA of the CDR3: TGTGCCAGCAGCTCGGGGACTAGCGGGATAGGTACAGATACGCAGTATTTT. It translates to CASSSGTSGIGTDTQYF.

This chain uses TRBV3-1 (or the pseudogene TRBV3-2) with TRBJ2-7; TRBD1 aligns across 7 bases. The ends lost 4 bases at V and 3 bases at J; junction bases unmatched: 3. The CDR3 totals 13 residues. Germline V gene sequence: CDR1 LGHDT, CDR2 YNNKEL (reference sequence). The CDR3, as DNA: TGTGCCAGCAGCCGGGACAGTCGCTACGAGCAGTACTTC. Protein: CASSRDSRYEQYF.